Below, one T cell receptor (beta chain) is given with its context. What it binds is unknown. With 2 bases clipped from V and 7 bases from J, the junction kept 11 bases outside the gene matches. The length of the CDR3 is 15 residues. CDR1 is SGHRS and CDR2 is YFSETQ in the germline V gene. These data come from a study of cytomegalovirus exposure and HLA in healthy donors. The PCR made use of 60 Vbeta and 13 Jbeta primers. The protocol was immunoSEQ multiplex PCR, while the TCRdb copy is restricted to in-frame clones and leaves out a portion. Here the sample spans 150,000 to 250,000 clones, approximately 79% being singletons. Study findings and constraints: Within the data, a cluster of highly shared sequence variants was likely a sequencing artifact. In a later analysis, parvovirus B19, influenza, CMV and Epstein-Barr virus appeared linked to several top co-occurrence clusters. In a later analysis, TCR beta V- and J-gene trimming was associated with a missense DCLRE1C variant.

The V gene is TRBV5-1, the J gene TRBJ2-5, with 7 bases fitting TRBD1. The sequenced sample was PBMCs. The TCR was taken from a woman in her twenties or thirties in good health and CMV-seropositive. The CDR3 DNA sequence: TGCGCCAGCAGCTTAGAACAGGGGACCTTGGGGACCCAGTACTTC. Translating gives CASSLEQGTLGTQYF.